This TCR beta chain was documented in a study of Ad26.COV2.S vaccination and SARS-CoV-2 variants (TCRdb year 2021). Background for the entire study: Vaccine-arm donors came from COV1001, a multicentre, randomized, double-blind, placebo-controlled phase I-IIa trial of Ad26.COV2.S in healthy adults. Ad26.COV2.S was administered intramuscularly at a dose of 5x10^10 or 1x10^11 viral particles, either as one shot or as two shots given 56 days apart. TCRbeta repertoire sequencing served as the tool for gauging how specific and how broad the SARS-CoV-2-reactive T cell receptors were following Ad26.COV2.S vaccination. A total of 32 samples were included in the TCR-sequenced set, comprising 19 Ad26.COV2.S vaccine recipients, 5 placebo recipients and 8 SARS-CoV-2 convalescent individuals. Participants in the trial were split at random into five groups of five each, receiving low-dose or high-dose Ad26.COV2.S once or twice, or else placebo on both occasions. Throughout the experiments and outcome assessment, investigators stayed blinded to trial group allocation.

This clone appeared once. No cognate antigen has been identified for it. There are no base qualities to consult, and no much larger clone falls within one base. The full study reports these points: The authors noted that the TCR breadth and depth analyses may have underestimated total T cell responses. Spike-specific TCR breadth was higher in Ad26.COV2.S recipients than in placebo recipients (P = 0.0014). After vaccination, spike-specific CD8+ and CD4+ T cell responses were reported to show substantial breadth. Comparable non-spike TCR breadth was observed between vaccine and placebo recipients, consistent with only spike being contained in the vaccine. Comparing responses between vaccine doses or regimens was not something the study was powered to do.

TCRbeta CDR3 regions were sequenced with the immunoSEQ Assay. After extraction, genomic DNA underwent amplification by bias-controlled multiplex PCR, followed by high-throughput sequencing. The original pipeline was this. Collapsing and filtering of sequences were performed to quantify the absolute abundance of each unique TCRbeta CDR3 region. T cell fraction was estimated by normalizing TCRbeta template counts to usable DNA, which was measured by amplifying reference genes present in all nucleated cells. Repertoire TCRs were annotated as SARS-CoV-2-specific by exact matching of V gene, CDR3 amino acid sequence and J gene to a known reactive TCR set. The reference SARS-CoV-2 TCR set was obtained from MIRA and was filtered for enrichment in COVID-19-positive ImmuneCODE repertoires, whereby public or cross-reactive TCRs were removed. Using the MIRA antigens, annotated TCRs were further analysed by specific ORF or by position within an ORF. Breadth was defined as annotated unique rearrangements over total unique productive rearrangements; depth was the summed frequency of those rearrangements. TCR breadth was compared between groups using two-sided Wilcoxon rank-sum tests. Here the immuneACCESS table is served through TCRdb, limited to in-frame sequences with V and J called. Missing clones are a known gap in these copies; in checked studies unresolved V genes cover under half, and the rest lacks a known reason. D and trimming were read from the DNA, whereas the V and J calls and clone size are those reported in that table. The sample table lists roughly 700,000 clones, roughly nine tenths of them with a count of one. The ten largest clonotypes hold around 1.4% of the sample.

V loses 2 bases of germline sequence and J loses 9 bases, and the interval between the two ends is 13 bases. The CDR3 goes from the cysteine to the phenylalanine over 12 residues. Only CDR3 DNA is held: 36 bases, read in frame from base 1. From a lookup of the germline V gene, CDR1 and CDR2 are SQVTM and ANQGSEA. In light of the paper, this sample's treatment or condition label describes: roughly 18 received Ad26.COV2.S at low or high dose, single or two shots; 5 received placebo; per-sample allocation not given. Repertoires of vaccine and placebo recipients were sequenced from samples taken on day 63 after the first injection. In Cohort 1b, more than 20 adults aged 18-55 years were enrolled at a single site in Boston, USA, between 29 July and 7 August 2020. Ad26.COV2.S consisted of a replication-incompetent adenovirus type 26 vector by which a prefusion-stabilized SARS-CoV-2 spike protein from the original Wuhan strain was expressed.

The clonotype comes from a person aged 18 to 59 who received the Ad26.COV2.S COVID-19 vaccine or a placebo. The chain couples TRBV29-1 to TRBJ2-5; the best D guess is TRBD2, with 5 bases matching. The specimen was peripheral blood, collected in a trial of Ad26.COV2.S vaccine versus placebo. The CDR3 reads CSVESADGAQYF. The DNA sequence reads TGCAGCGTTGAATCAGCGGACGGGGCCCAGTACTTC.